The 22 T cell receptor beta chains below were found in one sample sequenced in a study of blood T cell repertoires in COVID-19. Libraries were prepared by immunoSEQ multiplex PCR; TCRdb keeps only in-frame clonotypes and omits some of them. The sample holds roughly 130,000 clones, over 80% seen once. The specimen sequenced was peripheral blood. These receptor sequences come from a man between 70 and 80 years old with acute or convalescent COVID-19.

V and J are TRBV24-1 and TRBJ2-7; TRBD1 agrees at 7 bases. Germline V lookup: CDR1 KGHDR, CDR2 SFDVKD. The CDR3 sequence is 14 residues long. With 3 bases clipped from V and 9 bases from J, the junction kept 10 bases outside the gene matches. The CDR3 protein is CATSDQGTVSRQYF. The CDR3 DNA reads TGTGCCACCAGTGATCAGGGGACAGTCTCGAGGCAGTACTTC.

V is TRBV11-2 and J is TRBJ1-2; D not resolved. V dropped 5 bases and J dropped 3 bases, with 13 bases sitting between them. Germline loops: CDR1 SGHAT, CDR2 FQNNGV. This CDR3 has 14 amino acids. CDR3 DNA: TGTGCCAGCAGCGTAAGTCTTCGGGACTATGGCTACACCTTC. Protein: CASSVSLRDYGYTF.

This clone was picked up a small number of times. This chain connects TRBV28 to TRBJ2-7, with D possibly matching TRBD1 (5 bases). The CDR3 sequence is 12 residues long. Germline V gene sequence: CDR1 MDHEN, CDR2 SYDVKM. The V end was cut by 4 bases, the J end by 3 bases, with 7 bases between. The CDR3 DNA sequence: TGTGCCAGCAGTTGGCAGGGCTACGAGCAGTACTTC. Its protein is CASSWQGYEQYF.

The chain uses TRBV7-6 and TRBJ2-1, with D maybe TRBD1 (5 bases). Germline CDR1 and CDR2: SGHVS and FNYEAQ. The CDR3 is 18 residues long. Trimming removed 5 bases at V and 8 bases at J, with 28 bases between. The CDR3 spells CASSLPVGQDRISDEQFF. CDR3 nucleotide sequence: TGTGCCAGCAGCCTCCCTGTGGGGCAGGACCGGATTTCGGATGAGCAGTTCTTC.

The CDR3 loop reads CASSLGGRGRGAFF. DNA for the CDR3: TGTGCCAGCAGCTTAGGAGGGCGAGGCAGGGGAGCTTTCTTT. This chain links TRBV7-2 with TRBJ1-1; D may be TRBD1 (6 bases). CDR1 is SGHTA and CDR2 is FQGNSA in the germline V gene. V lost 1 base and J lost 10, with 16 bases in between. The CDR3 has 14 residues.

The chain carries TRBV28 and TRBJ2-2, with 9 bases fitting TRBD1. Germline-derived CDR1 and CDR2 are MDHEN and SYDVKM. V trimming: 6 bases; J trimming: 7 bases; junction bases outside the gene matches: 6. The CDR3 extends over 14 amino acids. This chain's CDR3 is CASRDRGGGGELFF. DNA for the CDR3: TGTGCCAGCAGGGACAGGGGAGGAGGCGGGGAGCTGTTTTTT.

The rearrangement uses TRBV5-1 and TRBJ1-3; a possible D gene is TRBD1 (6 bases). CDR1 and CDR2 from the germline V gene are SGHRS and YFSETQ. This CDR3 has 14 amino acids. The ends were cut back, 4 bases at V and 3 bases at J, with 11 bases in the middle. CDR3 sequence: CASSPGTLGNTIYF. The CDR3 DNA follows: TGCGCCAGCAGCCCAGGGACACTTGGAAACACCATATATTTT.

This clone turned up a few times. The chain carries TRBV5-5 and TRBJ1-1, with D unresolved. Between the trimmed V and J ends, which lost 1 base and 0 bases, there was a span of 7 bases. The CDR3 has 14 amino acids. Germline CDR1 reads SGHKS; CDR2 reads YYEKEE (reference sequence). For the CDR3, the DNA is TGTGCCAGCAGCTTGACAGCCATGAACACTGAAGCTTTCTTT. It yields the protein CASSLTAMNTEAFF. Drawing the rest from reference TRBV5-5 and TRBJ1-1, the complete variable domain is DAGVTQSPTHLIKTRGQQVTLRCSPISGHKSVSWYQQVLGQGPQFIFQYYEKEERGRGNFPDRFSARQFPNYSSELNVNALLLGDSALYLCASSLTAMNTEAFFGQGTRLTVV.

This clone was seen a single time. The V gene is TRBV7-8, the J gene TRBJ2-7, with 14 bases identical to TRBD2. In germline, CDR1 is SGHVS, CDR2 FQNEAQ. This CDR3 spans 15 amino acids. V dropped 5 bases and J dropped 7; count of bases not matched to a gene: 7. CDR3 region: CASSPGLAGVYEQYF. CDR3 nucleotides: TGTGCCAGCAGCCCGGGACTAGCGGGGGTATATGAGCAGTACTTC.

The J gene is TRBJ2-5, the V gene TRBV2, with 10 bases fitting TRBD2. The germline V gene encodes CDR1 SNHLY and CDR2 FYNNEI. CDR3 length equals 16 residues. V trimming: 1 base; J trimming: 4 bases; junction bases outside the gene matches: 6. The CDR3 region is CASSEERGGWGETQYF. CDR3 nucleotide sequence: TGTGCCAGCAGTGAAGAGCGGGGGGGCTGGGGAGAGACCCAGTACTTC.

The V and J genes are TRBV30 and TRBJ1-1; TRBD1 matches 11 bases. Germline V lookup: CDR1 GTSNPN, CDR2 SVGIG (reference sequence). The V gene end was trimmed by 2 bases and the J gene end by 7 bases; junction bases not matched to a gene: 9. This CDR3 is 15 amino acids long. Written as DNA, the CDR3 is TGTGCCTGGAGTAGATTGGAGGGACAGGGGGATGAAGCTTTCTTT. Encoded protein: CAWSRLEGQGDEAFF.

The chain couples TRBV28 to TRBJ2-2, with D possibly TRBD1 on 6 matching bases. There are 16 residues in the CDR3. Germline loops: CDR1 MDHEN, CDR2 SYDVKM. V was clipped by 3 bases and J by 5 bases, with 16 bases between them. The CDR3 protein is CASSFTAGVFTGELFF. As DNA, the CDR3 is TGTGCCAGCAGTTTTACGGCAGGGGTTTTTACCGGGGAGCTGTTTTTT.

Worth noting for this clone: Because the CDR3 is missing its conserved closing phenylalanine or tryptophan, this is likely a read error. The chain has TRBV3-1 (or the pseudogene TRBV3-2) and TRBJ1-1; TRBD1 might be the D (5 bases). Trimming removed 3 bases at V and 6 bases at J, with 17 bases between. This CDR3 contains 15 residues. Per germline, CDR1 LGHDT and CDR2 YNNKEL (reference sequence). As DNA, the CDR3 is TGTGCCAGCAGCCACTTTGGGGGAGGGTACCCTGAAGCTTTCCTT. Translation gives CASSHFGGGYPEAFL.

The chain carries TRBV5-1 and TRBJ2-5, with 10 bases aligning to TRBD1. V was clipped by 7 bases and J by 4 bases; unmatched bases: 7. Looked up from germline, CDR1 is SGHRS and CDR2 is YFSETQ. This CDR3 spans 14 amino acids. This CDR3 is CASRRQGAGETQYF. The CDR3 DNA is TGCGCCAGCCGCCGACAGGGGGCAGGAGAGACCCAGTACTTC.

This clone appeared a single time. The chain combines TRBV5-1 with TRBJ2-3; the match to TRBD2 covers 12 bases. Germline assignment: CDR1 SGHRS and CDR2 YFSETQ. This CDR3 is built from 17 residues. Trimming at V came to 0 bases and at J to 3 bases, leaving 5 bases not matched to a gene. DNA for the CDR3: TGCGCCAGCAGCTTGGAGCCTAGCGGGGGGGCAACAGATACGCAGTATTTT. Its translation is CASSLEPSGGATDTQYF.

This chain uses TRBV28 with TRBJ2-6; TRBD1 matches 7 bases. The CDR3 loop spans 15 amino acids. V was clipped by 6 bases and J by 1 base; unmatched bases: 3. In germline, CDR1 is MDHEN, CDR2 SYDVKM. In DNA form, the CDR3 reads TGTGCCAGCAGCCCGACAGGGTCTGGGGCCAACGTCCTGACTTTC. It is translated as CASSPTGSGANVLTF.

The rearrangement links TRBV5-1 to TRBJ2-6; 11 positions agree with TRBD1. V lost 2 bases, J lost 4 bases, and 11 bases stayed unmatched. The CDR3 loop spans 19 amino acids. Germline assignment: CDR1 SGHRS and CDR2 YFSETQ. The DNA for the CDR3 is TGCGCCAGCAGCTTACCGGGACAGGGGGACGTGGGAGGGGCCAACGTCCTGACTTTC. This gives the protein CASSLPGQGDVGGANVLTF.

The chain joins TRBV3-1 (or the pseudogene TRBV3-2) to TRBJ2-1; 14 bases are a match to TRBD2. The J segment lost 13 bases and the V segment lost 1 base, leaving 9 bases of the junction unmatched. Per the germline V gene, CDR1 is LGHDT and CDR2 is YNNKEL (reference sequence). CDR3 length: 16 residues. This CDR3 is CASSQAGTSGGQAQFF. The CDR3 DNA reads TGTGCCAGCAGCCAAGCGGGGACTAGCGGGGGCCAAGCCCAGTTCTTC.

This chain uses TRBV5-5 with TRBJ1-5; no firm D call. Germline CDR1 reads SGHKS; CDR2 reads YYEKEE (reference sequence). The germline V and J ends were trimmed by 4 bases and 2 bases, with 19 bases remaining between them. The CDR3 spans 17 residues. The chain's CDR3 is CASSTQDSFVGNQPQHF. The CDR3 DNA is TGTGCCAGCAGCACTCAGGACTCTTTCGTGGGCAATCAGCCCCAGCATTTT.

The chain employs TRBV3-1 (or the pseudogene TRBV3-2) and TRBJ2-3; the match to TRBD2 covers 12 bases. Trimming at V came to 2 bases and at J to 6 bases, leaving 6 bases not matched to a gene. Germline V gene lookup returns CDR1 LGHDT and CDR2 YNNKEL (reference sequence). CDR3 length equals 16 residues. CDR3 loop: CASSQSLAGGSDTQYF. In nucleotides, the CDR3 is TGTGCCAGCAGCCAAAGCCTAGCGGGGGGGTCGGATACGCAGTATTTT.

V usage is TRBV6-5 and J usage is TRBJ1-1, with D hard to call. V lost 5 bases and J 4 bases, leaving 11 bases between the germline ends. Germline lookup yields CDR1 MNHEY and CDR2 SVGAGI. The CDR3 totals 13 residues. This CDR3 is CASSKQAATEAFF. Written as DNA, the CDR3 is TGTGCCAGCAGTAAGCAGGCTGCCACTGAAGCTTTCTTT.

This clone was observed at least ten times. One end of the junction does not line up with germline, which may come from a read error. The rearrangement joins TRBV7-9 to TRBJ1-2; 7 nucleotides align to TRBD1. The CDR3 has 16 amino acids. Germline V lookup: CDR1 SEHNR, CDR2 FQNEAQ (reference sequence). CDR3 in DNA: TGTGCCAGCAGCTTATTTGGCCTGACAGGGAACTCTGGCTACACCTTC. As protein: CASSLFGLTGNSGYTF.